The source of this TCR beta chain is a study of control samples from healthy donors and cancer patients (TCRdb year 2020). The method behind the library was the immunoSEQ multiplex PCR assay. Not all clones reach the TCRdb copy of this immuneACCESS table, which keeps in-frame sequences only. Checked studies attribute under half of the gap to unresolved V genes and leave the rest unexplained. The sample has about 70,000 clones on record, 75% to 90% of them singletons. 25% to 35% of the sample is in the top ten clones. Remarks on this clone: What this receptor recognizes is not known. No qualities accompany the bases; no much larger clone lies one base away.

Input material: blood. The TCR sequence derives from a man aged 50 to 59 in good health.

The encoded CDR3 is CASSFSGLREKLFF. The DNA sequence is given as TGTGCCAGCAGTTTCTCAGGATTACGGGAAAAACTGTTTTTT. The sequence joins TRBV6-2 or TRBV6-3 to TRBJ1-4; the D gene is not confidently resolved. As encoded in the germline V gene, CDR1 is MNHEY while CDR2 is SVGEGT. V gives up 4 bases and J gives up 8 bases, and the segment between their germline ends measures 14 bases. Spanning cysteine to phenylalanine, the CDR3 consists of 14 amino acids. Only the CDR3 part of the read is kept: 42 bases, read in frame from the first base.